This TCR beta chain comes out of a study of cytomegalovirus exposure and HLA in healthy donors. Overall study results and limits: In an earlier analysis, in some 500 donors, most V segments appeared productive either ~90% or ~30% of the time. Later findings reportedly placed an Asian-associated ancestry cluster below the roughly 670-donor mean for N-insertions. Researchers reported from a later analysis that most CMV-associated TCR beta chains appeared HLA-restricted. Across all donors, roughly uniform sequencing depth was an assumption of the presence/absence analyses.

PCR used 60 Vbeta primers and 13 Jbeta primers. The assay was immunoSEQ multiplex PCR, and TCRdb's table has in-frame clones only and misses some. The sample holds 150,000 to 200,000 clones, roughly four fifths seen once. In the case of this clone: Its antigen is as yet unknown.

The CDR3 has 16 amino acids. Germline-derived CDR1 and CDR2 are SGHNT and YYREEE (reference sequence). V gave up 0 bases and J gave up 4 bases; unmatched junction bases: 9. The chain has TRBV5-4 and TRBJ2-7; the match to TRBD2 covers 8 bases. Sequenced input: PBMCs. The TCR was taken from a man aged 50 to 60 in good health and CMV-seropositive. The CDR3 nucleotides are TGTGCCAGCAGCTTGGCGGAGAGCGGGAGACCTTACGAGCAGTACTTC. Its protein product is CASSLAESGRPYEQYF.